A selection of T cell receptor beta chains follows, all from one sample in a study of cytomegalovirus exposure and HLA in healthy donors. The table came from immunoSEQ multiplex PCR; TCRdb's copy has only in-frame clones and leaves some out. Seen here are over 85,000 clones, approximately 79% observed once, and the top ten hold 5% to 7.5%. Sample: PBMCs. The receptors derive from a man aged 25 to 40 in good health and CMV-seropositive. The CDR3 runs from the conserved cysteine through the conserved F or W. Fields, in order: V gene, clone size, D gene, J gene, CDR3 DNA, CDR3 protein. The D gene is left open where the match is weak. For some rows the clone size is stated as once, few or many, or as a class when expanded; others skip it.

TRBV2	-	TRBD2	TRBJ2-5	TGTGCCAGCAGTCCGAACCGACTAGCGAAAACTGGTTCCCAGTACTTC	CASSPNRLAKTGSQYF
TRBV25-1	-	TRBD1	TRBJ1-2	TGTGCCAGCAGTGAGAACAGGGGTGACTATGGCTACACCTTC	CASSENRGDYGYTF
TRBV14	-	TRBD1	TRBJ1-4	TGTGCCAGCAGCCCGAACACTCTTAGACAGGGGACGGGAAAACTGTTTTTT	CASSPNTLRQGTGKLFF
TRBV10-1	-	TRBD2	TRBJ2-3	TGCGCCAGCAGTGAAAACCCTAGCGGGGGGGAGGCAGATACGCAGTATTTT	CASSENPSGGEADTQYF
TRBV27	-	TRBD1	TRBJ2-7	TGTGCCAGCAGCAAACAGGGGGCCATCTCCTACGAGCAGTACTTC	CASSKQGAISYEQYF
TRBV10-3	-	-	TRBJ1-3	TGTGCCATCACGGGCAGGGAAAACTCTGGAAACACCATATATTTT	CAITGRENSGNTIYF
TRBV30	-	TRBD1	TRBJ2-3	TGTGCCTCAGGGACAGAAGGGAACACAGATACGCAGTATTTT	CASGTEGNTDTQYF
TRBV4-3	few	TRBD1	TRBJ1-4	TGCGCCAGCAGCCAAATTCAAGGGACAGGGGGGAATGAAAAACTGTTTTTT	CASSQIQGTGGNEKLFF
TRBV28	-	-	TRBJ1-2	TGTGCCAGCAGCCTGGCAGTAAACTATGGCTACACCTTC	CASSLAVNYGYTF
TRBV5-4	-	TRBD1	TRBJ1-6	TGTGCCAGCAGCCGGGACAGGGGTAATTCACCCCTCCACTTT	CASSRDRGNSPLHF
TRBV9	-	-	TRBJ1-2	TGTGCCACGCCCCCGGTGACAGAGTATGGCTACACCTTC	CATPPVTEYGYTF
TRBV7-2	large	-	TRBJ1-4	TGTGCCAGCAGCATGGGAGCAACTAATGAAAAACTGTTTTTT	CASSMGATNEKLFF
TRBV20-1	-	-	TRBJ1-2	TGCAGTGCTAGAGAGAGCGTCGGCTACACCTTC	CSARESVGYTF
TRBV9	-	-	TRBJ2-2	TGTGCCAGCAGCGCCCGGACCGGGGTCTTATCCGGGGAGCTGTTTTTT	CASSARTGVLSGELFF
TRBV30	-	-	TRBJ1-3	TGTGCCTGGAGTCCACCCACAGTGAGCTCTGGAAACACCATATATTTT	CAWSPPTVSSGNTIYF
TRBV9	-	TRBD2	TRBJ2-1	TGTGCCAGCAGCGTAGAAGCGGGGAGCTACAATGAGCAGTTCTTC	CASSVEAGSYNEQFF
TRBV25-1	-	TRBD1	TRBJ2-7	TGTGCCAGCAGTGAACCTACCGGGACAGCGTCCTACGAGCAGTACTTC	CASSEPTGTASYEQYF
TRBV27	few	TRBD2	TRBJ2-3	TGTGCCAGCACCCGGACTAGCGGGGGCCCTCGGGGCACAGATACGCAGTATTTT	CASTRTSGGPRGTDTQYF
TRBV4-2	few	TRBD2	TRBJ2-2	TGTGCCAGCAGCCCGGCGGGGGAAACCGGGGAGCTGTTTTTT	CASSPAGETGELFF
TRBV19	-	-	TRBJ1-3	TGTGCCAGTAGTCTATCGCCATTCTCTGGAAACACCATATATTTT	CASSLSPFSGNTIYF
TRBV25-1	few	TRBD2	TRBJ2-1	TGTGCCAGCAGTTTTAGGGTAGCGGGGGGGCCCAAGAATGAGCAGTTCTTC	CASSFRVAGGPKNEQFF
TRBV5-4	-	-	TRBJ2-1	TGTGCCAGCAGCCGCGTCGCGGGGTCCTCCTACAATGAGCAGTTCTTC	CASSRVAGSSYNEQFF
TRBV10-3	once	-	TRBJ1-6	TGTGCCATCAGTGAGGCCCCCAGGGGCAATTCACCCCTCCACTTT	CAISEAPRGNSPLHF
TRBV2	-	-	TRBJ2-5	TGTGCCAGCAGTGGCGGGACAGCCCAAGAGACCCAGTACTTC	CASSGGTAQETQYF
TRBV29-1	-	TRBD2	TRBJ2-7	TGCAGCGTTGAGAGCGGGACTTCCAGCTACGAGCAGTACTTC	CSVESGTSSYEQYF
TRBV11-2	-	-	TRBJ2-2	TGTGCCAGCAGGGGGGCGGGGGAGAACACCGGGGAGCTGTTTTTT	CASRGAGENTGELFF
TRBV19	-	-	TRBJ1-1	TGTGCCAGTAGAACTTTCTCGGGTAAGGACACTGAAGCTTTCTTT	CASRTFSGKDTEAFF
TRBV6-5	once	-	TRBJ2-3	TGTGCCAGCAGTTACTACGGGGGCACAGATACGCAGTATTTT	CASSYYGGTDTQYF
TRBV19	-	TRBD1	TRBJ2-3	TGTGCCAGTACCCCGACAGGGAACTACCTCACAGATACGCAGTATTTT	CASTPTGNYLTDTQYF
TRBV28	-	TRBD1	TRBJ1-5	TGTGCCAGCGGGCCAGGGACAGGGATGAATCAGCCCCAGCATTTT	CASGPGTGMNQPQHF
TRBV10-2	few	TRBD2	TRBJ2-1	TGCGCCAGCAGTCCCGGGACTAGCGGGGTTGATGAGCAGTTCTTC	CASSPGTSGVDEQFF
TRBV5-4	-	-	TRBJ2-5	TGTGCCAGCAGCTTGGGTCAGGAAGAGACCCAGTACTTC	CASSLGQEETQYF
TRBV2	-	TRBD1	TRBJ1-5	TGTGCCAGCAGCCGACAGGGGGCAGATCAGCCCCAGCATTTT	CASSRQGADQPQHF
TRBV7-9	-	TRBD1	TRBJ2-7	TGTGCCAGCAGCTTGGGGACAGGGTCTTCCTACGAGCAGTACTTC	CASSLGTGSSYEQYF
TRBV6-1	-	-	TRBJ2-7	TGTGCCAGCAGTGAAGCGATTCTACAGAGCTCCTACGAGCAGTACTTC	CASSEAILQSSYEQYF
TRBV27	-	-	TRBJ2-5	TGTGCCAGCAGTTTATCGATAAGCGGAAGGAGAGAGACCCAGTACTTC	CASSLSISGRRETQYF
TRBV5-4	-	TRBD1	TRBJ2-3	TGTGCCAGCAGTCGAACAGGGGCAGATACGCAGTATTTT	CASSRTGADTQYF
TRBV28	-	-	TRBJ1-4	TGTGCCAGCAGTTTCCCCTCCGGAGGTGGGAATGAAAAACTGTTTTTT	CASSFPSGGGNEKLFF
TRBV7-3	-	-	TRBJ1-6	TGTGCCAGCAGCTTACTGTCAAGCTCACCCCTCCACTTT	CASSLLSSSPLHF
TRBV11-3	-	-	TRBJ2-1	TGTGCCAGCAGCTCGGGTAATGAGCAGTTCTTC	CASSSGNEQFF
TRBV10-3	once	-	TRBJ1-5	TGTGCCATCAGCCCAGGGTTCGATCAGCCCCAGCATTTT	CAISPGFDQPQHF
TRBV10-3	few	-	TRBJ1-1	TGTGCCATCAGGTTTAACGAGGGGGATCCTGAAGCTTTCTTT	CAIRFNEGDPEAFF
TRBV19	-	-	TRBJ1-4	TGTGCCAGTAGTATAAAAAGAGGATGGGAAAAACTGTTTTTT	CASSIKRGWEKLFF
TRBV29-1	-	TRBD1	TRBJ2-7	TGCAGCGTCGTGGGACAGACAACCGCCTACGAGCAGTACTTC	CSVVGQTTAYEQYF
TRBV4-3	-	TRBD1	TRBJ1-2	TGCGCCAGCAGCCAAGATAACAGGGGCTATGGCTACACCTTC	CASSQDNRGYGYTF
TRBV19	-	-	TRBJ2-1	TGTGCCAGTAAGTACAGGGACAACTACAATGAGCAGTTCTTC	CASKYRDNYNEQFF
TRBV5-6	-	-	TRBJ2-7	TGTGCCAGCAGCGACAGGGAGGTAAGGTACGAGCAGTACTTC	CASSDREVRYEQYF
TRBV28	-	TRBD2	TRBJ2-7	TGTGCCAGCAGTTCTATAGCGGGGGGGCCTTACGAGCAGTACTTC	CASSSIAGGPYEQYF
TRBV2	-	TRBD2	TRBJ2-1	TGTGCCAGCAGTGGACTAGCGGGGGGGCCAGATGAGCAGTTCTTC	CASSGLAGGPDEQFF
TRBV25-1	once	TRBD1	TRBJ2-7	TGTGCCAGCGAACCGGGACAGTTTACCTACGAGCAGTACTTC	CASEPGQFTYEQYF
TRBV28	-	TRBD1	TRBJ1-2	TGTGCCAGCAGTTCCCCCACAGGGGACGGCTATGGCTACACCTTC	CASSSPTGDGYGYTF
TRBV5-1	-	TRBD1	TRBJ1-3	TGCGCCAGCATCGACAGGGGGCCAACTGGAAACACCATATATTTT	CASIDRGPTGNTIYF